The clone carrying this T cell receptor (beta chain) was seen only a few times. The sample belongs to a study of blood T cell repertoires in COVID-19. Study summary: The origin of the acute and convalescent COVID-19 samples was the United States, Italy and Spain.

Authors' processing steps: The assay estimated nucleated cells by amplifying reference gene primers. TCRdb keeps only in-frame clones here, not all; method: immunoSEQ multiplex PCR. From that table come the V and J calls and clone size; the DNA was used to work out D and trimming. The repertoire includes approximately 70,000 clones, roughly 78% of them detected once, and 5% to 6% sits in the top ten. The trim removed 7 bases at V and 6 bases at J, leaving 9 bases unmatched. This CDR3 is built from 15 residues. The germline V gene encodes CDR1 MNHEY and CDR2 SVGAGI. This clonotype was sampled from an elderly woman with active or convalescent COVID-19. Source material: peripheral blood. The gene calls are TRBV6-5 and TRBJ2-2; 9 bases map to TRBD2. The DNA for the CDR3 is TGTGCCAGCACGAACCCGGGACTAGCCCCCGGGGAGCTGTTTTTT. Amino acid sequence: CASTNPGLAPGELFF.